The text below deals with one TCR beta chain. These data are taken from a study of OX40 agonist ivuxolimab in advanced cancers. With 4 bases clipped from V and 3 bases from J, the junction kept 6 bases outside the gene matches. The CDR3 contains 14 residues. Germline-derived CDR1 and CDR2 are MNHEY and SMNVEV (reference sequence). Produced via immunoSEQ multiplex PCR; TCRdb's table is partial and in-frame only. This sample has 58,000 or so clones, with about 88% found just once. The input for sequencing was CD4+ or CD8+ T cells sorted from blood, taken in a trial of the OX40 agonist ivuxolimab. The receptor comes from an adult with an advanced solid tumor such as melanoma, head and neck, liver or kidney cancer. V and J are TRBV27 and TRBJ2-7; 7 bases match TRBD1. CDR3 protein: CASSYYRGGYEQYF. Here the CDR3 DNA reads TGTGCCAGCAGTTATTACAGGGGCGGCTACGAGCAGTACTTC.